One sample yielded the 22 T cell receptor beta chains listed below, sequenced in a study of T-cell memory formation after mild COVID-19. TCRdb re-analysed the 5' RACE reads in MiXCR, keeping a single row per CDR3 protein. The sample includes 300,000 or so distinct CDR3 sequences, about a sixth of them seen just once. The sequenced material came from PBMCs or a T cell subset sorted from them (not recorded which). Receptors originate from a man in his late teens or twenties who had mild COVID-19 (a few samples of this study predate the infection). Cell type and time point are not known.

This clonotype was recorded a few times. The rearrangement uses TRBV4-1 and TRBJ2-7; D not resolved. The CDR3 consists of 15 residues. Germline V gene data show CDR1 as MGHRA and CDR2 as YSYEKL. Trimming took off 4 bases at V and 0 bases at J, with 13 bases between the two ends. The CDR3 sequence: CASSPAPRSSYEQYF. CDR3 nucleotide sequence: TGCGCCAGCAGCCCAGCCCCGAGGAGCTCCTACGAGCAGTACTTC.

This clonotype has a handful of counts. The chain has TRBV12-3 or TRBV12-4 and TRBJ2-1; D might be TRBD2 (7 bases). The V end was cut by 6 bases, the J end by 7 bases, with 16 bases between. This CDR3 is built from 14 residues. The CDR3 loop is CASRWTGGENEQFF. The CDR3 DNA follows: TGTGCCAGCAGGTGGACGGGGGGCGAGAATGAGCAGTTCTTC.

This clonotype was counted only a few times. The J gene is TRBJ2-5, the V gene TRBV5-1; 7 bases fit TRBD1. Germline V gene data show CDR1 as SGHRS and CDR2 as YFSETQ. There are 15 residues in the CDR3. Trimming took 5 bases from V and 2 from J; bases not matched to a gene: 9. The chain's CDR3 is CASRTTGVGQETQYF. The CDR3 bases are TGCGCCAGCAGGACTACAGGGGTCGGACAAGAGACCCAGTACTTC.

This clonotype was counted a few times. The chain recombines TRBV24-1 with TRBJ2-7; unclear D gene. Between the trimmed V and J ends, which lost 12 bases and 9 bases, there was a span of 20 bases. The CDR3 runs 12 residues. Germline lookup yields CDR1 KGHDR and CDR2 SFDVKD. CDR3 DNA: TGTGCCTACCTGGCAGAGCCCTATCGGCAGTACGTC. Translation: CAYLAEPYRQYV.

The J gene is TRBJ2-2, the V gene TRBV5-1; 7 nucleotides line up with TRBD1. The CDR3 has 16 residues. The trim removed 4 bases at V and 4 bases at J, leaving 10 bases unmatched. Germline values: CDR1 SGHRS, CDR2 YFSETQ. The CDR3 sequence: CASSPDRASATGELFF. Here the CDR3 DNA reads TGCGCCAGCAGCCCCGACAGGGCTTCCGCCACCGGGGAGCTGTTTTTT.

This chain joins TRBV4-2 and TRBJ2-3, with TRBD1 matching over 7 bases. J was trimmed by 2 bases and V by 5 bases; bases with no gene match: 13. The CDR3 length is 17 residues. CDR1 and CDR2 from the germline V gene are LGHNA and YNFKEQ. The CDR3 nucleotides are TGTGCCAGCAGCGCCGCCCAGGGGGTAGCCACCACAGATACGCAGTATTTT. Translated, it gives CASSAAQGVATTDTQYF.

This clonotype was detected ten times or more. The chain carries TRBV5-5 and TRBJ1-6; TRBD1 agrees at 7 bases. Germline V gene sequence: CDR1 SGHKS, CDR2 YYEKEE (reference sequence). The CDR3 extends over 15 amino acids. Trimming at V came to 4 bases and at J to 10 bases, leaving 11 bases not matched to a gene. The CDR3 here is CASSTTDRIGSPLHF. CDR3 nucleotides: TGTGCCAGCAGCACAACGGACAGGATCGGGTCACCCCTCCACTTT.

The chain has TRBV7-2 and TRBJ1-5, with D hard to call. The CDR3 has 14 residues. Trimming took off 3 bases at V and 1 base at J, with 7 bases between the two ends. Per the germline V gene, CDR1 is SGHTA and CDR2 is FQGNSA. CDR3 nucleotides: TGTGCCAGCAGCTTTTTACGAAGCAATCAGCCCCAGCATTTT. Protein product: CASSFLRSNQPQHF.

The CDR3 spells CASSYLMGVKETQYF. The CDR3, as DNA: TGCGCCAGCAGCTACCTGATGGGGGTCAAGGAGACCCAGTACTTC. The chain uses TRBV5-1 and TRBJ2-5; either TRBD1 or TRBD2 may fit D (5 bases each). The CDR3 contains 15 residues. Germline V gene data show CDR1 as SGHRS and CDR2 as YFSETQ. Trimming shortened V by 3 bases and J by 5 bases, and 17 bases separated the two germline ends.

In this sample, this clonotype turned up many times. V and J are TRBV5-1 and TRBJ2-2, with 8 bases lining up with TRBD1. The CDR3 covers 16 residues. Germline CDR1 reads SGHRS; CDR2 reads YFSETQ. V gave up 4 bases and J gave up 4 bases; unmatched junction bases: 9. CDR3: CASSQWTGSSTGELFF. In nucleotides, the CDR3 is TGCGCCAGCAGCCAATGGACAGGGTCGAGCACCGGGGAGCTGTTTTTT.

This clonotype was counted between two and nine times. The V and J genes are TRBV4-1 and TRBJ1-4; the D gene is possibly TRBD1 (5 bases). V lost 3 bases and J lost 4, with 15 bases in between. CDR1 and CDR2 from the germline V gene are MGHRA and YSYEKL. CDR3 size: 16 residues. In DNA form, the CDR3 reads TGCGCCAGCAGCCAGGAGGGGTCCGGCCTTAATGAAAAACTGTTTTTT. Its protein is CASSQEGSGLNEKLFF.

The CDR3 here is CSAPGPMNTEAFF. The CDR3 DNA follows: TGCAGTGCACCGGGACCGATGAACACTGAAGCTTTCTTT. V and J are TRBV20-1 and TRBJ1-1; TRBD1 is a possible D gene (5 bases). This CDR3 region has 13 residues. V shed 6 bases and J shed 0 bases, with 11 bases lying between them. Germline CDR1 reads DFQATT; CDR2 reads SNEGSKA (reference sequence).

The chain combines TRBV20-1 with TRBJ2-4; TRBD2 matches at 8 bases. V lost 0 bases, J lost 3 bases, and 1 base stayed unmatched. Germline assignment: CDR1 DFQATT and CDR2 SNEGSKA (reference sequence). The CDR3 runs 14 residues. CDR3 sequence reads: CSAREAGGKNIQYF. In DNA form, the CDR3 reads TGCAGTGCTAGAGAGGCGGGGGGCAAAAACATTCAGTACTTC.

This clonotype turned up a few times. CDR3 in DNA: TGTGCCAGCAGCTTAACCGGGACAGGGACAGGAAACACCATATATTTT. Its protein is CASSLTGTGTGNTIYF. The V call is TRBV7-3, the J call TRBJ1-3, with TRBD1 matching 9 bases. The V gene end was trimmed by 0 bases and the J gene end by 4 bases; junction bases not matched to a gene: 4. This CDR3 is built from 16 residues. Germline CDR1 reads SGHTA; CDR2 reads FQGTGA.

The genes are TRBV29-1 and TRBJ2-5; D could derive from TRBD1 or TRBD2 (5 bases each). Trimming stripped 8 bases from V and 7 bases from J, with 17 bases between. Looked up from germline, CDR1 is SQVTM and CDR2 is ANQGSEA. The CDR3 runs 12 residues. The CDR3 DNA reads as TGCAGCCCGGGTAACTGGGACGGGACCCAGTACTTC. Translation gives CSPGNWDGTQYF.

This chain links TRBV4-1 with TRBJ1-1, with 7 bases matching TRBD1. The CDR3 is 16 residues long. Germline trimming cut 4 bases from V and 5 bases from J; bases unmatched to any gene: 13. Looked up from germline, CDR1 is MGHRA and CDR2 is YSYEKL. CDR3 residues: CASSRGVGQGETEAFF. The CDR3 DNA sequence: TGCGCCAGCAGCCGTGGGGTAGGGCAGGGGGAAACTGAAGCTTTCTTT.

V usage is TRBV12-3 or TRBV12-4 and J usage is TRBJ2-7; D may match TRBD1 or TRBD2 (5 bases each). CDR3 length: 14 residues. The germline V and J ends were trimmed by 7 bases and 6 bases, with 19 bases remaining between them. The CDR3 bases are TGTGCCAGCAAAACCTCCGGGGCCCCTCCCGAGCAGTACTTC. Amino acids: CASKTSGAPPEQYF.

This chain uses TRBV5-1 with TRBJ1-6; D may be TRBD1 (5 bases). Trimming shortened V by 0 bases and J by 7 bases, and 14 bases separated the two germline ends. Looked up from germline, CDR1 is SGHRS and CDR2 is YFSETQ. The CDR3 sequence is 16 residues long. The CDR3 is CASSLELQGVNSPLHF. The CDR3 DNA sequence: TGCGCCAGCAGCTTGGAATTGCAAGGGGTGAATTCACCCCTCCACTTT. Looking up the rest from reference TRBV5-1 and TRBJ1-6 gives the full variable domain: KAGVTQTPRYLIKTRGQQVTLSCSPISGHRSVSWYQQTPGQGLQFLFEYFSETQRNKGNFPGRFSGRQFSNSRSEMNVSTLELGDSALYLCASSLELQGVNSPLHFGNGTRLTVT.

This clonotype was recorded once. The chain couples TRBV27 to TRBJ1-3; TRBD1 might be the D (6 bases). The V and J ends lost 4 bases and 3 bases respectively, with 10 bases between them. Germline CDR1 reads MNHEY; CDR2 reads SMNVEV (reference sequence). The CDR3 sequence is 14 residues long. In DNA form, the CDR3 reads TGTGCCAGCAGTTCAGGGGCCGGTGGAAACACCATATATTTT. Its protein product is CASSSGAGGNTIYF.

The rearrangement links TRBV28 to TRBJ2-1; 7 bases match TRBD1. The trim removed 5 bases at V and 3 bases at J, leaving 10 bases unmatched. The CDR3 is 16 amino acids. Germline CDR1 MDHEN, CDR2 SYDVKM. This CDR3 is CASSTPDRFIYNEQFF. CDR3 nucleotide sequence: TGTGCCAGCAGTACCCCGGACAGGTTCATCTACAATGAGCAGTTCTTC.

The rearrangement links TRBV21-1 to TRBJ1-5; the D call TRBD1 from the table was never checked on the DNA. TRBV21-1 represents a pseudogene. The CDR3 has 16 amino acids. The CDR3 is CATSMGGPRGGQPQHF. DNA for the CDR3: TGTGCCACCTCAATGGGGGGGCCCAGGGGCGGTCAGCCCCAGCATTTT.

This clonotype has a count of ten or more. The chain combines TRBV5-1 with TRBJ2-5, with D maybe TRBD1 (6 bases). CDR1 is SGHRS, CDR2 YFSETQ, per germline. The CDR3 totals 18 residues. Trimming removed 1 base at V and 0 bases at J, with 19 bases between. The CDR3 coding sequence is TGCGCCAGCAGCTTGTCGGGGCAGGCCAGGGGTTACCAAGAGACCCAGTACTTC. Its protein is CASSLSGQARGYQETQYF.